Below, 9 T cell receptor beta chains from the same sample are listed, as sequenced in a study of OX40 agonist ivuxolimab in advanced cancers. The library was produced with the immunoSEQ multiplex PCR assay. TCRdb retrieved this table from immuneACCESS and kept in-frame rearrangements only. Not all clones are present; in checked studies, unresolved V genes account for under half, and no reason is known for the remainder. The sample table contains fewer than 85,000 clones; only one count was recorded for 70% to 90% of them. The ten most abundant clones make up 7% to 9.5% of the sample. This specimen consisted of CD4+ or CD8+ T cells sorted from blood, obtained in a trial of the OX40 agonist ivuxolimab. These receptor sequences come from an adult with an advanced solid tumor such as melanoma, head and neck, liver or kidney cancer.

The rearrangement links TRBV14 to TRBJ2-3; D might be TRBD2 (5 bases). In germline, CDR1 is SGHDN, CDR2 FVKESK. The CDR3 length is 15 residues. V lost 3 bases to trimming and J lost 0 bases, with 10 bases between them. The CDR3 sequence: CASSHRGHSTDTQYF. The CDR3 coding sequence is TGTGCCAGCAGCCATAGAGGGCACAGCACAGATACGCAGTATTTT.

This clone was recorded a few times. This chain links TRBV5-1 with TRBJ1-6; tentative D call: TRBD1 (5 bases). The CDR3 totals 19 residues. V shed 1 base and J shed 0 bases, with 17 bases lying between them. Germline assignment: CDR1 SGHRS and CDR2 YFSETQ. This CDR3 is CASSLLTPGLSSYNSPLHF. Here the CDR3 DNA reads TGCGCCAGCAGCTTGTTGACCCCGGGACTGAGCTCCTATAATTCACCCCTCCACTTT.

This clone came up once. The V call is TRBV5-6, the J call TRBJ1-4, with D tentatively TRBD1 (6 bases). The CDR3 has 15 amino acids. Germline values: CDR1 SGHDT, CDR2 YYEEEE. Trimming removed 0 bases at V and 6 bases at J, with 12 bases between. This chain's CDR3 is CASSLVGGEDEKLFF. The CDR3 DNA follows: TGTGCCAGCAGCTTGGTGGGGGGCGAGGATGAAAAACTGTTTTTT.

This chain uses TRBV9 with TRBJ1-1, with no clear D. With 0 bases removed from V and 3 bases from J, the gap between germline ends came to 6 bases. The CDR3 sequence is 13 residues long. CDR1 and CDR2 (germline): SGDLS, YYNGEE. CDR3 nucleotides: TGTGCCAGCAGCGTAGGGCAGGACACTGAAGCTTTCTTT. It yields the protein CASSVGQDTEAFF.

About this clone: A junction end diverges from the germline sequence, so it may reflect a read error. This chain connects TRBV5-6 to TRBJ2-1; D not resolved. CDR3 length: 12 amino acids. Germline values: CDR1 SGHDT, CDR2 YYEEEE. The CDR3 here is CASSLAGDEQFF. In DNA, the CDR3 is TGTGCCAGCAGTTTGGCAGGAGATGAGCAGTTCTTC.

The genes are TRBV10-3 and TRBJ2-2; the D gene is possibly TRBD2 (5 bases). Germline values: CDR1 ENHRY, CDR2 SYGVKD. The CDR3 runs 15 residues. Deletions cut 3 bases from V and 1 base from J, with 9 bases between. The CDR3 reads CAISDREMNTGELFF. The CDR3 nucleotides read TGTGCCATCAGTGATCGGGAAATGAACACCGGGGAGCTGTTTTTT.

The chain is built from TRBV19 and TRBJ1-1; 9 positions agree with TRBD1. The junction had 3 bases not matched to a gene; V was cut back by 8 bases and J by 2 bases. Germline V lookup: CDR1 LNHDA, CDR2 SQIVND (reference sequence). The CDR3 has 13 amino acids. The CDR3: CASGDRANTEAFF. The CDR3, as DNA: TGTGCCAGTGGGGACAGGGCAAACACTGAAGCTTTCTTT.

This clone was observed a few times. The genes are TRBV7-8 and TRBJ1-2, with D perhaps matching TRBD1 (5 bases). Trimming took 4 bases from V and 8 from J, leaving 11 bases between them. Germline V gene sequence: CDR1 SGHVS, CDR2 FQNEAQ. CDR3 length equals 12 residues. CDR3 amino acids: CASSSQGDGYTF. The CDR3 nucleotides read TGTGCCAGCAGCTCGCAGGGCGACGGCTACACCTTC. The full variable domain, completed using reference TRBV7-8 and TRBJ1-2, is GAGVSQSPRYKVAKRGQDVALRCDPISGHVSLFWYQQALGQGPEFLTYFQNEAQLDKSGLPSDRFFAERPEGSVSTLKIQRTQQEDSAVYLCASSSQGDGYTFGSGTRLTVV.

The CDR3 reads CATSSPGRTSNQPQHF. CDR3 nucleotide sequence: TGTGCCACCAGCTCTCCAGGCAGGACAAGCAATCAGCCCCAGCATTTT. The V and J genes are TRBV15 and TRBJ1-5; D might be TRBD1 (5 bases). Germline V lookup: CDR1 LNHNV, CDR2 YYDKDF (reference sequence). The CDR3 has 16 residues. V was cut by 5 bases and J by 1 base, with 15 bases left in between.